One sample yielded the 20 T cell receptor beta chains listed below, sequenced in a study of response to subunit inactivated influenza vaccine. TCRdb re-analysed the RT-PCR reads in MiXCR, keeping a single row per CDR3 protein. The table shows approximately 530,000 distinct CDR3 sequences, with under 9% occurring only once. Sequenced here: PBMCs from blood, sampled roughly 24 months after vaccination. All receptors derive from a man between 50 and 69 years old who received an inactivated influenza vaccine.

V is TRBV29-1 and J is TRBJ2-7, with TRBD2 identical over 9 bases. V dropped 4 bases and J dropped 3; count of bases not matched to a gene: 10. Germline lookup yields CDR1 SQVTM and CDR2 ANQGSEA. The CDR3 runs to 15 residues. The CDR3 nucleotides are TGCAGCGTTGGCCCTGTCACTAGCGGGCACTACGAGCAGTACTTC. Encoded protein: CSVGPVTSGHYEQYF.

The chain employs TRBV20-1 and TRBJ2-1, with D tentatively TRBD1 (5 bases). In germline, CDR1 is DFQATT, CDR2 SNEGSKA (reference sequence). Trimming pared 0 bases from V and 10 bases from J, leaving 16 bases between. The CDR3 length is 14 residues. CDR3 protein: CSARDGAGPQEQFF. The CDR3 coding sequence is TGCAGTGCTAGAGATGGGGCAGGGCCTCAGGAGCAGTTCTTC.

This clonotype has more than one count but fewer than ten. The J gene is TRBJ1-1, the V gene TRBV29-1; tentatively, D is TRBD1 (5 bases). The CDR3 loop spans 12 amino acids. V was pared by 5 bases and J by 4 bases, with 11 bases between. CDR1 and CDR2 from the germline V gene are SQVTM and ANQGSEA. Written as DNA, the CDR3 is TGCAGCGTTTCTAGGGGTGGCACTGAAGCTTTCTTT. This encodes CSVSRGGTEAFF.

This clonotype was seen a handful of times. The rearrangement joins TRBV5-4 to TRBJ2-1; D might be TRBD2 (6 bases). CDR3 length: 14 amino acids. The ends were cut back, 6 bases at V and 7 bases at J, with 17 bases in the middle. The germline CDR1 and CDR2 sequences are SGHNT and YYREEE (reference sequence). CDR3 region: CASTARGGANEQFF. CDR3 sequence (DNA): TGTGCCAGCACCGCACGGGGAGGCGCAAATGAGCAGTTCTTC.

This clonotype was observed at least ten times. The V call is TRBV5-1, the J call TRBJ1-1; the D is unclear. V shed 1 base and J shed 7 bases, with 11 bases lying between them. Germline V gene lookup returns CDR1 SGHRS and CDR2 YFSETQ. CDR3 length equals 13 residues. In DNA form, the CDR3 reads TGCGCCAGCAGCTTGTCTCTAAAGGGTGAAGCTTTCTTT. Its protein is CASSLSLKGEAFF.

The chain uses TRBV4-3 and TRBJ1-3, with D possibly TRBD1 on 6 matching bases. Per the germline V gene, CDR1 is LGHNA and CDR2 is YSLEER. CDR3 length: 15 residues. V lost 6 bases and J lost 2, with 14 bases in between. This CDR3 reads CASSQVTGTGNTIYF. The DNA of the CDR3 is TGCGCCAGCAGTCAGGTAACAGGGACTGGAAACACCATATATTTT.

This clonotype was detected a few times. V is TRBV4-3 and J is TRBJ2-7; no clear D. The CDR3 length is 13 residues. The V end was cut by 4 bases, the J end by 4 bases, with 11 bases between. Germline CDR1 LGHNA, CDR2 YSLEER. The CDR3: CASSPFPGYEQYF. The CDR3 DNA sequence: TGCGCCAGCAGCCCCTTTCCGGGTTACGAGCAGTACTTC.

This clonotype has just a few counts. The chain has TRBV27 and TRBJ2-4; TRBD1 matches 9 bases. V shed 3 bases and J 9 bases; nucleotides not matched to a gene: 3. Germline-derived CDR1 and CDR2 are MNHEY and SMNVEV (reference sequence). This CDR3 spans 13 amino acids. The CDR3 DNA is TGTGCCAGCAGTTTCCGGGACAGGGCCATTCAGTACTTC. Amino acid sequence: CASSFRDRAIQYF.

This clonotype turned up a few times. The rearrangement joins TRBV11-2 to TRBJ2-1; 7 nucleotides line up with TRBD1. Germline values: CDR1 SGHAT, CDR2 FQNNGV. CDR3 length equals 14 residues. The junction had 2 bases not matched to a gene; V was cut back by 2 bases and J by 4 bases. The chain's CDR3 is CASSLIQGYNEQFF. DNA of the CDR3: TGTGCCAGCAGCTTAATACAGGGGTACAATGAGCAGTTCTTC. The whole variable domain, filled in from reference TRBV11-2 and TRBJ2-1, reads EAGVAQSPRYKIIEKRQSVAFWCNPISGHATLYWYQQILGQGPKLLIQFQNNGVVDDSQLPKDRFSAERLKGVDSTLKIQPAKLEDSAVYLCASSLIQGYNEQFFGPGTRLTVL.

This clonotype was recorded a few times. The V and J genes are TRBV5-1 and TRBJ2-5; 10 bases line up with TRBD2. The CDR3 is 16 amino acids. The J segment lost 6 bases and the V segment lost 4 bases, leaving 12 bases of the junction unmatched. CDR1 and CDR2 (germline): SGHRS, YFSETQ. The CDR3 protein is CASSGGAGGLAKTQYF. The CDR3 DNA reads TGCGCCAGCAGCGGGGGAGCGGGGGGGCTCGCGAAGACCCAGTACTTC.

This clonotype was picked up many times. This sequence joins TRBV6-1 and TRBJ2-4, with D tentatively TRBD1 (5 bases). The CDR3 loop spans 18 amino acids. CDR1 is MNHNS and CDR2 is SASEGT in the germline V gene. V lost 2 bases and J lost 7, with 24 bases in between. CDR3 sequence reads: CASSEIGLGLIESNIQYF. The CDR3 bases are TGTGCCAGCAGTGAAATAGGGCTGGGGCTTATAGAGTCCAACATTCAGTACTTC.

There are many counts of this clonotype. J is TRBJ2-3 and V is TRBV12-3 or TRBV12-4; no definite D call. The V and J ends lost 7 bases and 0 bases respectively, with 14 bases between them. The CDR3 sequence is 15 residues long. The CDR3 sequence is CASTNVPTSTDTQYF. The CDR3 DNA sequence: TGTGCCAGCACCAACGTTCCCACGAGCACAGATACGCAGTATTTT.

This clonotype was found a few times. The chain links TRBV20-1 to TRBJ2-1; 7 bases are shared with TRBD1. Per the germline V gene, CDR1 is DFQATT and CDR2 is SNEGSKA (reference sequence). The CDR3 is 12 residues long. J was trimmed by 5 bases and V by 4 bases; bases with no gene match: 2. CDR3 sequence reads: CSATDRDNEQFF. The CDR3 region has the DNA TGCAGTGCTACTGACAGGGACAATGAGCAGTTCTTC.

The J gene is TRBJ2-2, the V gene TRBV28, with D perhaps TRBD2 (5 bases). Germline V gene sequence: CDR1 MDHEN, CDR2 SYDVKM. The CDR3 runs 14 residues. V lost 5 bases to trimming and J lost 5 bases, with 12 bases between them. This CDR3 is CASSPGIATGELFF. CDR3 nucleotides: TGTGCCAGCAGTCCTGGGATAGCGACCGGGGAGCTGTTTTTT.

The chain is built from TRBV7-2 and TRBJ2-4, with 8 bases identical to TRBD2. V dropped 2 bases and J dropped 8; count of bases not matched to a gene: 11. The germline V gene has CDR1 SGHTA and CDR2 FQGNSA. This CDR3 comprises 16 residues. CDR3 sequence: CASSLLSPGLGHIQYF. DNA of the CDR3: TGTGCCAGCAGCTTACTGTCTCCGGGACTAGGGCACATTCAGTACTTC.

This clonotype was counted many times. This CDR3 is CAGGGVSTGELFF. The CDR3 DNA follows: TGTGCCGGGGGAGGAGTTAGCACCGGGGAGCTGTTTTTT. The chain is built from TRBV6-2 or TRBV6-3 and TRBJ2-2, with D perhaps TRBD2 (6 bases). Trimming pared 11 bases from V and 4 bases from J, leaving 14 bases between. Germline CDR1 and CDR2: MNHEY and SVGEGT. This CDR3 comprises 13 residues.

This clonotype was counted many times. This chain joins TRBV15 and TRBJ2-1; D gene unclear. V was pared by 1 base and J by 4 bases, with 5 bases between. The CDR3 spans 13 residues. Germline CDR1 reads LNHNV; CDR2 reads YYDKDF (reference sequence). DNA for the CDR3: TGTGCCACCAGCAGAGCCCAGTACAATGAGCAGTTCTTC. Translation: CATSRAQYNEQFF.

This clonotype was seen only once. The chain links TRBV9 to TRBJ2-3, with TRBD2 identical over 14 bases. Per germline, CDR1 SGDLS and CDR2 YYNGEE. The CDR3 has 14 residues. V dropped 3 bases and J dropped 10; count of bases not matched to a gene: 4. CDR3 protein: CASSETSGGAAQYF. The CDR3 DNA sequence: TGTGCCAGCAGCGAGACTAGCGGGGGGGCCGCGCAGTATTTT.

The chain links TRBV11-2 to TRBJ2-7; D is unresolved. CDR3 length: 14 residues. The germline V and J ends were trimmed by 4 bases and 0 bases, with 10 bases remaining between them. Germline lookup yields CDR1 SGHAT and CDR2 FQNNGV. The chain's CDR3 is CASSYRFTSYEQYF. The CDR3, as DNA: TGTGCCAGCAGCTACCGTTTTACCTCCTACGAGCAGTACTTC.

The chain recombines TRBV2 with TRBJ2-7; TRBD1 aligns across 9 bases. With 6 bases clipped from V and 5 bases from J, the junction kept 5 bases outside the gene matches. CDR3 length: 13 amino acids. Germline V gene data show CDR1 as SNHLY and CDR2 as FYNNEI. Here the CDR3 DNA reads TGTGCCAGCAGAAGACAGGGGGTAGACGAGCAGTACTTC. This translates into CASRRQGVDEQYF.